These T cell receptor beta chains were read from a single sample in a study of blood T cell repertoires in COVID-19. Assay: immunoSEQ multiplex PCR; the TCRdb copy retains only in-frame clones and omits some. The data show 200,000 to 250,000 clones, 80% to 90% seen once. Material: PBMCs or T cells enriched from blood (not recorded which). The receptors were sampled from a woman between 50 and 59 years old in a cohort exposed to, infected with or recovered from COVID-19 (not recorded which). The CDR3 runs from the conserved cysteine through the conserved F or W. A D gene is named only where the DNA matches it firmly. Not all rows give a size; the values are once, few, many and, for expanded clones, a class.

TRBJ1-1,-,TRBV19,-,TGTGCCAGCAATCACCAGGGGACTGAAGCTTTCTTT,CASNHQGTEAFF
TRBJ2-2,-,TRBV19,TRBD2,TGTGCCAGTAGTCGAGAGGTAGCGGGGGGCGGGGCCGGGGAGCTGTTTTTT,CASSREVAGGGAGELFF
TRBJ1-1,-,TRBV4-3,-,TGCGCCAGCAGCCAAGAATCGACAGTCAACACTGAAGCTTTCTTT,CASSQESTVNTEAFF
TRBJ1-1,-,TRBV14,-,TGTGCCAGCAACCGAGGGAGGGGGTTGGTCCTTTTCTTT,CASNRGRGLVLFF
TRBJ1-5,-,TRBV4-1,-,TGCGCCAGCAGCCAAGAGGGCAGCCTATATAGCAATCAGCCCCAGCATTTT,CASSQEGSLYSNQPQHF
TRBJ1-2,-,TRBV4-2,TRBD1,TGTGCCAGCAGCCTAGAGACAGGGGAGGGCTACACCTTC,CASSLETGEGYTF
TRBJ1-2,-,TRBV5-1,-,TGCGCCAGCAGCTTGGCCTCGGGAAACGGGAATGGCTACACCTTC,CASSLASGNGNGYTF
TRBJ1-2,-,TRBV29-1,-,TGCAGCGTTGAACCCTCGACAGGAAACTATGGCTACACCTTC,CSVEPSTGNYGYTF
TRBJ2-7,-,TRBV5-1,-,TGCGCCAGCAGCTTGGTCCAGAACTACGAGCAGTACTTC,CASSLVQNYEQYF
TRBJ2-7,-,TRBV5-5,-,TGTGCCAGCAGCTTCAGACAGATCTATGCTATCGACTCCTACGAGCAGTACTTC,CASSFRQIYAIDSYEQYF
TRBJ1-1,-,TRBV3-1/TRBV3-2,TRBD1,TGTGCCAGCAGCCCTTCGGGACAGCCACTTCTAGAAGCTTTCTTT,CASSPSGQPLLEAFF
TRBJ1-1,-,TRBV18,-,TGTGCCAGCTCACCACGTCAGGGGCACACTGAAGCTTTCTTT,CASSPRQGHTEAFF
TRBJ2-7,-,TRBV6-1,TRBD1,TGTGCCAGCAGTGAATGGGGACAGCTACCCTCCTACGAGCAGTACTTC,CASSEWGQLPSYEQYF
TRBJ1-5,few,TRBV19,-,TGTGCCAGTAAGATCTATGCTTCTTATAGCAATCAGCCCCAGCATTTT,CASKIYASYSNQPQHF
TRBJ2-2,-,TRBV7-8,-,TGTGCCAGCAGCTTAGAGAGGCCCTCAGCAAGGGAGCTGTTTTTT,CASSLERPSARELFF
TRBJ1-6,few,TRBV27,-,TGTGCCAGCAGTTTAAGGACGGACAATAATTCACCCCTCCACTTT,CASSLRTDNNSPLHF
TRBJ2-5,-,TRBV21-1,-,TGTGCCAGTAAACGGGGGGGCTATGAGACCCAGTACTTC,CASKRGGYETQYF
TRBJ1-1,-,TRBV19,TRBD1,TGTGCCAGTAGTATAGTACCACAGGGGGCGGTTGAAGCTTTCTTT,CASSIVPQGAVEAFF
TRBJ1-6,-,TRBV5-1,-,TGCGCCAGCAGCTTGGATCAGAATTCACCCCTCCACTTT,CASSLDQNSPLHF
TRBJ2-1,-,TRBV30,-,TGTGCCTGGAGCAAACTAGCTCAGAATGAGCAGTTCTTC,CAWSKLAQNEQFF
TRBJ2-1,once,TRBV4-2,-,TGTGCCAGCAGCCAAGATCTGGTCGCCATCGGGGTCAATGAGCAGTTCTTC,CASSQDLVAIGVNEQFF
TRBJ2-7,-,TRBV7-2,TRBD2,TGTGCCAGCAGCTATATCTACGGGGGGGCGGTCGAGCAGTACTTC,CASSYIYGGAVEQYF
TRBJ1-6,-,TRBV4-3,-,TGCGCCAGCAGCCAAGATGAGAGAGATAATTCACCCCTCCACTTT,CASSQDERDNSPLHF
TRBJ1-2,-,TRBV5-4,TRBD1,TGTGCCAGCAGCAGCCGGGACAGGGCTAACTATGGCTACACCTTC,CASSSRDRANYGYTF
TRBJ1-1,once,TRBV10-2,-,TGCGCCAGCAGTACAAGAGGGGGGGGGACTGAAGCTTTCTTT,CASSTRGGGTEAFF
TRBJ1-1,once,TRBV4-1,TRBD1,TGCGCCAGCAGCCACCCAGGGGGGAATACTGAAGCTTTCTTT,CASSHPGGNTEAFF
TRBJ1-6,-,TRBV4-2,-,TGTGCCAGCAGCCAGGAGATGCGTTCACCCCTCCACTTT,CASSQEMRSPLHF
TRBJ2-2,-,TRBV4-1,-,TGCGCCAGCAGCCTCATACTAGCTCCCGGGGAGCTGTTTTTT,CASSLILAPGELFF
TRBJ1-2,-,TRBV6-2/TRBV6-3,-,TGTGCCAGCAGTTTTCCGGCTAACTATGGCTACACCTTC,CASSFPANYGYTF
TRBJ2-2,-,TRBV4-3,-,TGCGCCAGCAGCCAAGAGCCCCAGGGTTCGAACACCGGGGAGCTGTTTTTT,CASSQEPQGSNTGELFF
TRBJ1-2,-,TRBV5-6,TRBD1,TGTGCCAGCAGCGGAGAATCGAGAACAGGGGAGAGCTACACCTTC,CASSGESRTGESYTF
TRBJ2-6,-,TRBV7-2,TRBD1,TGTGCCAGCAGGCCCGGGACAGGACTCACTGGGGCCAACGTCCTGACTTTC,CASRPGTGLTGANVLTF